This TCR beta chain was sequenced during a study of cytomegalovirus exposure and HLA in healthy donors. Points from the study as a whole: Reported results showed that the classifier diagnosed cytomegalovirus status with high specificity and sensitivity.

As for this clone: What it binds is not known.

Germline CDR1 reads SGHVS; CDR2 reads FQNEAQ. V was trimmed by 6 bases and J by 6 bases, leaving 24 bases between them. This CDR3 has 16 amino acids. Only in-frame clones appear in the TCRdb table, and some are missing; sequencing was by immunoSEQ multiplex PCR. The table shows a few hundred thousand clones, with 86% occurring only once. This TCR was sampled from a woman aged 18-35 years in good health and CMV-seronegative. The chain uses TRBV7-8 and TRBJ2-7, with D possibly matching TRBD2 (6 bases). The sequenced sample was PBMCs. The CDR3 loop reads CASSLRYRESGSEQYF. The CDR3 DNA reads as TGTGCCAGCAGTTTAAGATACCGGGAGTCCGGGAGCGAGCAGTACTTC.